This is a list of T cell receptor beta chains from one sample in a study of cytomegalovirus exposure and HLA in healthy donors. Sequencing was performed with immunoSEQ multiplex PCR; in TCRdb, only in-frame clones are kept and a portion is missing. The sample has around 110,000 clones, 80% to 85% seen once. Material for sequencing was PBMCs. These receptors were taken from a young woman in good health and CMV-seronegative. The conserved cysteine and the conserved F or W are not part of the CDR3 here. The D gene is left open where the match is weak. Not all rows give a size; the values are once, few, many and, for expanded clones, a class.

size	V	D	J	CDR3
-	TRBV14	-	TRBJ2-7	ASSQGVERYEQY
-	TRBV11-2	-	TRBJ1-2	ASSLDLGGNGYT
-	TRBV19	-	TRBJ2-2	ASSSPGPDSVPGELF
-	TRBV28	-	TRBJ1-1	ASSPLGAEAF
-	TRBV9	-	TRBJ1-4	ASSVEGATNEKLF
-	TRBV5-1	TRBD1	TRBJ2-4	ASSRQGALDIQY
-	TRBV6-4	TRBD2	TRBJ2-4	ASISLLAANIQY
once	TRBV6-5	-	TRBJ2-5	ASSYSGAKQETQY
-	TRBV2	-	TRBJ2-1	ASSEARGGDNEQF
-	TRBV2	-	TRBJ2-6	ASSEQSSGANVLT
-	TRBV19	TRBD1	TRBJ1-1	ASTDRGFGTEAF
many	TRBV6-1	TRBD1	TRBJ2-3	ASSEETGGADTQY
-	TRBV9	-	TRBJ1-1	ASSPPGTEAF
-	TRBV19	-	-	ASSITRNEQY
once	TRBV19	-	TRBJ2-5	ASSIRGPWAETQY
-	TRBV2	TRBD1	TRBJ2-5	ASTELRTGDETQY
-	TRBV7-9	-	TRBJ2-7	ASSLVVGTAGPAYEQY
-	TRBV5-6	-	TRBJ2-3	ASSLGLTSTDTQY
-	TRBV2	-	TRBJ2-3	ASSEPGWSTQY
once	TRBV6-1	-	-	ASSELDRDYEQY
-	TRBV7-9	-	TRBJ1-2	ASSLSSPNYGYT
few	TRBV5-1	-	TRBJ2-3	ASSLDLGQGTDTQY
-	TRBV5-5	-	TRBJ1-1	ASRLAGMNTEAF
-	TRBV5-4	-	TRBJ1-1	ASSAGNTEAF
once	TRBV15	TRBD2	TRBJ2-7	ATSRESGRAAYEQY
few	TRBV6-1	-	TRBJ1-5	ASSGGDQPQH
-	TRBV13	TRBD1	TRBJ2-1	ASSHRDRGDQF
-	TRBV18	-	TRBJ1-3	ASSPGTGSGNTIY
-	TRBV6-5	-	TRBJ1-2	ASTDGGRNGYT
-	TRBV19	-	TRBJ1-5	ASSIVGRYSNQPQH
-	TRBV5-1	-	TRBJ2-7	ASSLGPGLPYEQY
-	TRBV5-1	TRBD2	TRBJ2-1	ASSTGTSGNEQF
-	TRBV18	TRBD1	TRBJ2-7	ASAGQGPASYEQY
-	TRBV14	-	TRBJ2-3	ASSQTRLGTDTQY
-	TRBV27	-	TRBJ2-7	ASSRGGTYEQY
-	TRBV29-1	-	TRBJ1-1	SVEETMNTEAF
-	TRBV11-2	TRBD1	TRBJ2-1	ASSQGARSSYNEQF
-	TRBV4-3	TRBD1	TRBJ1-2	ASSQRTGSYGYT
-	TRBV19	-	TRBJ1-5	ASTDGGEYQPQH
-	TRBV7-9	TRBD1	TRBJ2-2	ASSLGGTENTGELF
-	TRBV6-4	TRBD1	TRBJ2-1	ASSATGTGFNEQF
-	TRBV5-4	TRBD1	TRBJ2-7	ASSYGQGASYEQY
-	TRBV5-1	-	-	ASSLVTGGSYEQY
-	TRBV18	-	TRBJ2-6	ASSSPGYPSISGANVLT
once	TRBV6-1	-	TRBJ1-4	ASLGDNSPF
few	TRBV27	-	TRBJ2-3	ASSFGLSTDTQY
few	TRBV27	TRBD1	TRBJ2-7	ASSLTGGYEQY
-	TRBV2	-	TRBJ1-1	ASSAGGTEAF
-	TRBV6-1	TRBD1	-	ASSERQGMTNEQY
-	TRBV5-1	TRBD2	TRBJ2-1	ASSATSGNHEQF
-	TRBV5-1	-	TRBJ2-7	ASSLEWGRAYEQY
once	TRBV30	-	TRBJ1-5	AWGRDQPQH
-	TRBV25-1	-	TRBJ2-7	ASSAQGDEQY
-	TRBV15	-	TRBJ2-2	ATFRTGELF
once	TRBV27	-	TRBJ1-1	ASSLGQGNTEAF
-	TRBV27	-	TRBJ1-1	ASSLSPTGNTEAF
-	TRBV15	TRBD2	TRBJ2-7	ATRTSGRESYEQY
-	TRBV6-5	TRBD1	TRBJ1-4	ASRRDSATNEKLF
-	TRBV5-4	TRBD1	TRBJ2-5	ASRPTGLGQETQY